The rows below give T cell receptor beta chains drawn from one sample of a study of shared clonotypes between healthy human individuals. Assay used: immunoSEQ multiplex PCR; TCRdb lists only in-frame clones, some missing. The table lists 100,000 to 130,000 clones, 68% of them singletons. What was sequenced was memory CD8+ T cells sorted from blood. Receptor source: a woman in her 30s in good health. The CDR3 runs from the conserved cysteine through the conserved F or W. The order of the fields is V gene, D gene, clone size, J gene, CDR3 DNA, CDR3 protein. D genes are given only for firm matches. Clone size, where shown, is once, few, many, or a class for clones that have expanded.

v_call: TRBV25-1
d_call: .
clone_size: .
j_call: TRBJ2-7
cdr3_nt: TGTGCCAGCAGTTTACACAGCTCCTACGAGCAGTACTTC
cdr3_aa: CASSLHSSYEQYF

v_call: TRBV7-6
d_call: TRBD1
clone_size: .
j_call: TRBJ2-7
cdr3_nt: TGTGCCAGCAGCTTAGGGACAGGGGAGTTTGAGCAGTACTTC
cdr3_aa: CASSLGTGEFEQYF

v_call: TRBV7-2
d_call: .
clone_size: .
j_call: TRBJ1-1
cdr3_nt: TGTGCCAGCAGCTCTTCAAGTTCCACTGAAGCTTTCTTT
cdr3_aa: CASSSSSSTEAFF

v_call: TRBV6-4
d_call: .
clone_size: many
j_call: TRBJ2-7
cdr3_nt: TGTGCCAGCAGTTCCGGACTTCTCGGGGAGCAGTACTTC
cdr3_aa: CASSSGLLGEQYF

v_call: TRBV19
d_call: .
clone_size: .
j_call: TRBJ1-1
cdr3_nt: TGTGCCAGTAGTATAATAGGGGGGGCGGTTGAAGCTTTCTTT
cdr3_aa: CASSIIGGAVEAFF

v_call: TRBV29-1
d_call: .
clone_size: .
j_call: TRBJ1-4
cdr3_nt: TGCAGCGTTGTATTCTGGGGCGCAACTAATGAAAAACTGTTTTTT
cdr3_aa: CSVVFWGATNEKLFF

v_call: TRBV19
d_call: TRBD2
clone_size: .
j_call: TRBJ2-3
cdr3_nt: TGTGCCAGTGCCGGGGGAGCGGGAGTAGCTGATACGCAGTATTTT
cdr3_aa: CASAGGAGVADTQYF

v_call: TRBV6-1
d_call: .
clone_size: .
j_call: TRBJ2-6
cdr3_nt: TGTGCCAGCACCCGGGACGACTCTGGGGCCAACGTCCTGACTTTC
cdr3_aa: CASTRDDSGANVLTF

v_call: TRBV28
d_call: TRBD2
clone_size: .
j_call: TRBJ2-3
cdr3_nt: TGTGCCAGCAGTTTATCACTAGCGGGAGCGACAGATACGCAGTATTTT
cdr3_aa: CASSLSLAGATDTQYF

v_call: TRBV25-1
d_call: .
clone_size: .
j_call: TRBJ2-7
cdr3_nt: TGTGCCAGCAGTGAGGGGGCCTACTACGAGCAGTACTTC
cdr3_aa: CASSEGAYYEQYF

v_call: TRBV14
d_call: TRBD1
clone_size: .
j_call: TRBJ2-2
cdr3_nt: TGTGCCAGCGCACGGACAGGCAGGGAGCTGTTTTTT
cdr3_aa: CASARTGRELFF

v_call: TRBV12-1
d_call: .
clone_size: .
j_call: TRBJ2-1
cdr3_nt: TGTGCCAGCAGCTTTGGTAGCGCGGAAGACAATGAGCAGTTCTTC
cdr3_aa: CASSFGSAEDNEQFF

v_call: TRBV7-3
d_call: TRBD2
clone_size: .
j_call: TRBJ2-3
cdr3_nt: TGTGCCAGCAGCTTATTTGGACTAGCGGGAGGGTTTGAAGATACGCAGTATTTT
cdr3_aa: CASSLFGLAGGFEDTQYF

v_call: TRBV10-3
d_call: TRBD1
clone_size: few
j_call: TRBJ2-7
cdr3_nt: TGTGCCACCGGGACAGGGGACGAGCAGTACTTC
cdr3_aa: CATGTGDEQYF

v_call: TRBV28
d_call: .
clone_size: .
j_call: TRBJ2-5
cdr3_nt: TGTGCCAGCAGTTCATGGGGGAAGGTGGAGACCCAGTACTTC
cdr3_aa: CASSSWGKVETQYF

v_call: TRBV5-4
d_call: TRBD2
clone_size: many
j_call: TRBJ2-1
cdr3_nt: TGTGCCAGCAGCCAACGGACTAGCGACTACAATGAGCAGTTCTTC
cdr3_aa: CASSQRTSDYNEQFF

v_call: TRBV29-1
d_call: TRBD2
clone_size: .
j_call: TRBJ2-5
cdr3_nt: TGCAGCGTTGAAGATAAGGGGAGTAGCGGGAGGGCCGGAGAGACCCAGTACTTC
cdr3_aa: CSVEDKGSSGRAGETQYF

v_call: TRBV7-9
d_call: .
clone_size: many
j_call: TRBJ2-7
cdr3_nt: TGTGCCAGCAGCTTAACTTCCTACGAGCAGTACTTC
cdr3_aa: CASSLTSYEQYF

v_call: TRBV4-1
d_call: .
clone_size: many
j_call: TRBJ2-7
cdr3_nt: TGCGCCAGCAGCCAGGTCGCCGGGCTAGCGAGGGAGCAGTACTTC
cdr3_aa: CASSQVAGLAREQYF

v_call: TRBV28
d_call: .
clone_size: once
j_call: TRBJ1-5
cdr3_nt: TGTGCCAGCAGTCCTCACACGTATAGCAATCAGCCCCAGCATTTT
cdr3_aa: CASSPHTYSNQPQHF